These 4 T cell receptor beta chains were all obtained from the same sample, sequenced in a study of T cell responses to AZD1222 COVID-19 vaccine (dated by TCRdb to the early 2020s). Libraries were built with the immunoSEQ multiplex PCR assay. Sourced from immuneACCESS, this table was stored by TCRdb with only in-frame sequences that have V and J called. A share of the clones is absent; for the studies checked, an unresolved V gene accounts for under half, and the remainder has no known explanation. For this sample the table gives some 140,000 clones, of which 90% to 95% were detected only once. The ten largest clones add up to 1.5% to 2% of the sample. The sample's time point label, in plain terms: baseline before first vaccination. The starting material was peripheral blood, obtained on day 0 of AZD1222 vaccination. The origin of the receptors is an adult in good health.

J is TRBJ2-1 and V is TRBV15, with 7 positions matching TRBD2. Germline CDR1 LNHNV, CDR2 YYDKDF (reference sequence). This CDR3 contains 17 residues. J was trimmed by 5 bases and V by 1 base; bases with no gene match: 11. CDR3 sequence (DNA): TGTGCCACCAGCAGAGTACTGTCACCTAGCGGTCACAATGAGCAGTTCTTC. It yields the protein CATSRVLSPSGHNEQFF.

In this sample, this clone turned up once. This chain links TRBV30 with TRBJ2-6, with D uncertain. V was shortened by 5 bases and J by 0 bases, with 11 bases between the two germline ends. This CDR3 comprises 15 residues. Germline CDR1 and CDR2: GTSNPN and SVGIG (reference sequence). CDR3 DNA: TGTGCCTGGCACTACGACACCTCTGGGGCCAACGTCCTGACTTTC. Encoded protein: CAWHYDTSGANVLTF.

V gene TRBV3-1 (or the pseudogene TRBV3-2) combines with J gene TRBJ1-1, with unresolved D. Germline values: CDR1 LGHDT, CDR2 YNNKEL (reference sequence). This CDR3 spans 15 amino acids. V gave up 4 bases and J gave up 2 bases, with 14 bases separating them. The CDR3 bases are TGTGCCAGCAGCCCTTATACCCTATCCAACACTGAAGCTTTCTTT. It yields the protein CASSPYTLSNTEAFF.

The chain employs TRBV9 and TRBJ2-5, with 15 bases identical to TRBD2. CDR3 length: 16 residues. With V trimmed by 4 bases and J by 5 bases, 6 bases remained unmatched. The germline gives CDR1 SGDLS, CDR2 YYNGEE. CDR3 nucleotide sequence: TGTGCCAGCAGCTCAGGGACTAGCGGGGGGTTGGAGACCCAGTACTTC. The encoded protein is CASSSGTSGGLETQYF.